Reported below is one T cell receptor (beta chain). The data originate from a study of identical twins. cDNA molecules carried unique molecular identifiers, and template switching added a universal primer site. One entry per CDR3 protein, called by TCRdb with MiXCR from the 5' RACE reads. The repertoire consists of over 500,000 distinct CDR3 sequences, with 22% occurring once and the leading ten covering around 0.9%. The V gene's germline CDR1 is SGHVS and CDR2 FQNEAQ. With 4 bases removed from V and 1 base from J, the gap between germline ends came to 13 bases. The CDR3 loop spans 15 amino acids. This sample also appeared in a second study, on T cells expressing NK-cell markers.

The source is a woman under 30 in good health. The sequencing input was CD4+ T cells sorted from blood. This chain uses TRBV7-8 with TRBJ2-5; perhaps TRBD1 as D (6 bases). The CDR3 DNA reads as TGTGCCAGCAGCTACAGGGCCCCTCTCCAAGAGACCCAGTACTTC. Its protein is CASSYRAPLQETQYF.